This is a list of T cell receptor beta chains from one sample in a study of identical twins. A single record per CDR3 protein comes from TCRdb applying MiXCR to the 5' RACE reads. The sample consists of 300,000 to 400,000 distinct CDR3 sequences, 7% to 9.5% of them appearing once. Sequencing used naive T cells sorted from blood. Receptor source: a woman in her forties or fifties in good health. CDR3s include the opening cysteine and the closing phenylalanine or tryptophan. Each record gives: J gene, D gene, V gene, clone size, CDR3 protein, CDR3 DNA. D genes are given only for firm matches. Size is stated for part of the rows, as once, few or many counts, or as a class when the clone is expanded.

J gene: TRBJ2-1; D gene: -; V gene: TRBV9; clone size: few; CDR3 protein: CASSLQGYEQFF; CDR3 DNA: TGTGCCAGCAGCCTACAGGGCTATGAGCAGTTCTTC
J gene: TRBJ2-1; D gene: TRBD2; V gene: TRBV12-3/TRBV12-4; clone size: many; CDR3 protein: CASSPPGLALNEQFF; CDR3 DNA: TGTGCCAGCAGTCCGCCGGGACTAGCCCTCAATGAGCAGTTCTTC
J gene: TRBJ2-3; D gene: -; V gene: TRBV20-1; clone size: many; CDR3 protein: CSARVPTGMGTDTQYF; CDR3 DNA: TGCAGTGCTAGAGTCCCCACCGGGATGGGCACAGATACGCAGTATTTT
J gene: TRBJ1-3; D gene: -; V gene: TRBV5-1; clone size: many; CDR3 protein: CASSPDGFSGNTIYF; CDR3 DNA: TGCGCCAGCAGCCCGGACGGATTCTCTGGAAACACCATATATTTT
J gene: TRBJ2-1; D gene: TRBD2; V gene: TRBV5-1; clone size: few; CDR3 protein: CASSLTPGLTYNEQFF; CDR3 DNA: TGCGCCAGCAGCTTAACGCCGGGACTAACATACAATGAGCAGTTCTTC
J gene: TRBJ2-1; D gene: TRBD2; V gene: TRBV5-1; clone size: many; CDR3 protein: CASSSFSGRGEQFF; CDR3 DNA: TGCGCCAGCAGCTCCTTTAGCGGGAGGGGTGAGCAGTTCTTC
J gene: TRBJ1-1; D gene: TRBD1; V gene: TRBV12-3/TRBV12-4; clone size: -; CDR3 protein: CASSLKAGAGGHTEAFF; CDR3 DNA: TGTGCCAGCAGTTTAAAGGCGGGGGCAGGGGGCCACACTGAAGCTTTCTTT
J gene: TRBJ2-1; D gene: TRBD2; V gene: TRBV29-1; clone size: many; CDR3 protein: CSAQNPSLAGGPSYNEQFF; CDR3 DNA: TGCAGCGCACAAAACCCCTCACTAGCGGGAGGGCCTTCCTACAATGAGCAGTTCTTC
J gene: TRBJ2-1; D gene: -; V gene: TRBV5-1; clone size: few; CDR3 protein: CASSLFSRTRVEQFF; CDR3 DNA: TGCGCCAGCAGCTTATTCTCCCGCACCCGGGTCGAGCAGTTCTTC
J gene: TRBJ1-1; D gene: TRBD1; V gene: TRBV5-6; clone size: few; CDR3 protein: CASSSWDSFNTEAFF; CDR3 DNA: TGTGCCAGCAGCTCTTGGGACAGTTTTAACACTGAAGCTTTCTTT
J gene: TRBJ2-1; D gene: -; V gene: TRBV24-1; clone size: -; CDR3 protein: CATSDFGGYNEQFF; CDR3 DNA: TGTGCCACCAGTGATTTCGGGGGATACAATGAGCAGTTCTTC
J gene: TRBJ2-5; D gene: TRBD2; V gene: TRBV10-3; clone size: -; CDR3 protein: CAISGPGLPKETQYF; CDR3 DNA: TGTGCCATCAGTGGGCCGGGACTACCCAAAGAGACCCAGTACTTC
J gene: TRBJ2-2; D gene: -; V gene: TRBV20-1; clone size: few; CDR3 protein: CSAKRGGAGTGELFF; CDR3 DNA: TGCAGTGCTAAGAGAGGAGGAGCTGGCACCGGGGAGCTGTTTTTT
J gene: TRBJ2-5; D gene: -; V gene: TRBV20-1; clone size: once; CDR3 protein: CSACQVAYRTQYF; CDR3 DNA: TGCAGTGCTTGCCAGGTGGCTTATAGGACCCAGTACTTC
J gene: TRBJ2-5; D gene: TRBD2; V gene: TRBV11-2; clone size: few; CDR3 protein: CASSPLRSSGSESRETQYF; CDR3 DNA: TGTGCCAGCAGCCCTCTCCGGTCTAGCGGGAGTGAGTCAAGAGAGACCCAGTACTTC
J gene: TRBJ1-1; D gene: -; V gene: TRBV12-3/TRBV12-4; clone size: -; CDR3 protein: CASSRPIGIVTEAFF; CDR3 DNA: TGTGCCAGCAGTCGACCAATTGGCATAGTGACTGAAGCTTTCTTT
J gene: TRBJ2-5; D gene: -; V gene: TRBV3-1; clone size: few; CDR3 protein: CASSQSLRDHGETQYF; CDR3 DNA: TGTGCCAGCAGCCAATCGTTGCGGGACCACGGAGAGACCCAGTACTTC
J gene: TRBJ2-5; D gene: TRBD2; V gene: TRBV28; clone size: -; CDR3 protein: CASRKSGGQETQYF; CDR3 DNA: TGTGCCAGCAGGAAGTCCGGGGGGCAAGAGACCCAGTACTTC
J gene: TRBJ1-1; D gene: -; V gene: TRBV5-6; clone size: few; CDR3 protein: CASSLGGEAFF; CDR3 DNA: TGTGCCAGCAGCCTGGGGGGGGAAGCTTTCTTT